Listed here are 17 T cell receptor beta chains from one sample, sequenced in a study of control samples from healthy donors and cancer patients. TCRdb's table, derived via immunoSEQ multiplex PCR, lists solely in-frame clones and lacks some. The table shows about 150,000 clones, with around 94% occurring only once. Sequenced sample: blood. The receptors derive from a woman between 18 and 30 years old in good health.

This chain connects TRBV6-1 to TRBJ1-2; 9 nucleotides match TRBD1. The J segment lost 4 bases and the V segment lost 4 bases, leaving 10 bases of the junction unmatched. Germline lookup yields CDR1 MNHNS and CDR2 SASEGT. The length of the CDR3 is 16 residues. Here the CDR3 reads CASSALTGGEGYGYTF. The DNA for the CDR3 is TGTGCCAGCAGTGCCTTGACAGGGGGTGAGGGCTATGGCTACACCTTC.

V gene TRBV5-6 combines with J gene TRBJ1-1; no definite D call. Germline V gives CDR1 SGHDT, CDR2 YYEEEE. The CDR3 sequence is 16 residues long. Trimming removed 1 base at V and 0 bases at J, with 13 bases between. Here the CDR3 reads CASSLRPGIMNTEAFF. CDR3 bases: TGTGCCAGCAGCTTGAGACCCGGAATCATGAACACTGAAGCTTTCTTT.

The rearrangement uses TRBV5-1 and TRBJ2-7, with 8 bases fitting TRBD2. Trimming took 4 bases from V and 2 from J; bases not matched to a gene: 11. The CDR3 runs to 16 residues. The germline V gene has CDR1 SGHRS and CDR2 YFSETQ. CDR3 coding DNA: TGCGCCAGCAGCCCGTTATTTGGGCGGGGGGCCTACGAGCAGTACTTC. It translates to CASSPLFGRGAYEQYF.

The chain joins TRBV27 to TRBJ1-5, with TRBD1 matching 7 bases. The trim removed 6 bases at V and 0 bases at J, leaving 11 bases unmatched. The CDR3 extends over 17 amino acids. Germline CDR1 is MNHEY and CDR2 is SMNVEV (reference sequence). CDR3 nucleotide sequence: TGTGCCAGCAGCACAACGGCAGGGGGGTATAGCAATCAGCCCCAGCATTTT. Amino acid sequence: CASSTTAGGYSNQPQHF.

Regarding this clone: The germline gene is not matched at one end of the junction; a read error may be the cause. This chain joins TRBV10-3 and TRBJ2-7; D ambiguous. The CDR3 sequence is 13 residues long. CDR1 ENHRY and CDR2 SYGVKD come from the germline V gene. The DNA for the CDR3 is TGTGCCATCCGTGATGGCACCTACTACGAGCAGTACTTC. Translating gives CAIRDGTYYEQYF.

The V call is TRBV6-2 or TRBV6-3, the J call TRBJ1-5, with D maybe TRBD1 (6 bases). From germline, CDR1 is MNHEY and CDR2 SVGEGT. The length of the CDR3 is 16 residues. The germline V and J ends were trimmed by 5 bases and 4 bases, with 18 bases remaining between them. In DNA form, the CDR3 reads TGTGCCAGCAGTCATGACCCCGACAGGAGGAATCAGCCCCAGCATTTT. Translating gives CASSHDPDRRNQPQHF.

V usage is TRBV3-1 (or the pseudogene TRBV3-2) and J usage is TRBJ1-2; 7 positions match TRBD1. CDR3 length: 13 residues. V shed 7 bases and J 8 bases; nucleotides not matched to a gene: 10. Germline loops: CDR1 LGHDT, CDR2 YNNKEL (reference sequence). CDR3 in DNA: TGTGCCAGCATTTTAGGGGGCCGTGCGGGCTACACCTTC. This gives the protein CASILGGRAGYTF.

The rearrangement links TRBV7-2 to TRBJ2-3; D remains ambiguous. Germline V gene data show CDR1 as SGHTA and CDR2 as FQGNSA. The CDR3 extends over 15 amino acids. With 5 bases removed from V and 13 bases from J, the gap between germline ends came to 25 bases. The CDR3 region has the DNA TGTGCCAGCAGCCAGGCCCCTCCCTCGGTTGAAAAGAAGTATTTT. Amino acids: CASSQAPPSVEKKYF.

The rearrangement joins TRBV27 to TRBJ1-2; D is unresolved. The V gene lost 0 bases and the J gene lost 6 bases, with 14 bases spanning the gap. Germline CDR1 and CDR2: MNHEY and SMNVEV (reference sequence). There are 15 residues in the CDR3. CDR3 loop: CASSLSPRAKHGYTF. Written as DNA, the CDR3 is TGTGCCAGCAGTTTATCCCCAAGGGCGAAGCATGGCTACACCTTC.

This clone appeared once. The V and J genes are TRBV7-2 and TRBJ2-5; no clear D. From germline, CDR1 is SGHTA and CDR2 FQGNSA. V was shortened by 2 bases and J by 3 bases, with 10 bases between the two germline ends. The CDR3 sequence is 14 residues long. CDR3 nucleotide sequence: TGTGCCAGCAGCTTAAGGGCGGAGAAAGAGACCCAGTACTTC. Amino acid sequence: CASSLRAEKETQYF.

This chain connects TRBV27 to TRBJ2-1; D remains unclear. Trimming removed 3 bases from V and 7 bases from J, with 13 bases in between. The CDR3 consists of 14 residues. Germline V gives CDR1 MNHEY, CDR2 SMNVEV (reference sequence). The CDR3 here is CASSLRGSLNEQFF. DNA for the CDR3: TGTGCCAGCAGTTTGCGTGGCTCCTTAAATGAGCAGTTCTTC.

The gene calls are TRBV19 and TRBJ1-2; unclear D gene. From germline, CDR1 is LNHDA and CDR2 SQIVND (reference sequence). Deletions cut 2 bases from V and 0 bases from J, with 13 bases between. The CDR3 contains 16 residues. CDR3 sequence: CASSILYQKTNYGYTF. The CDR3 DNA follows: TGTGCCAGTAGTATACTTTACCAGAAGACTAACTATGGCTACACCTTC.

This clone was recorded once. The chain joins TRBV7-9 to TRBJ1-5; no clear D. Trimming took off 5 bases at V and 2 bases at J, with 13 bases between the two ends. The germline CDR1 and CDR2 sequences are SEHNR and FQNEAQ (reference sequence). The CDR3 sequence is 15 residues long. CDR3 in DNA: TGTGCCAGCAGCCCAAGTGGGCAAGGCAATCAGCCCCAGCATTTT. The encoded protein is CASSPSGQGNQPQHF.

The chain carries TRBV7-8 and TRBJ2-5; 12 bases align to TRBD2. The length of the CDR3 is 17 residues. Germline CDR1 reads SGHVS; CDR2 reads FQNEAQ. The junction had 12 bases not matched to a gene; V was cut back by 5 bases and J by 5 bases. The CDR3 spells CASSQSRLAGVGETQYF. CDR3 bases: TGTGCCAGCAGCCAAAGCCGACTAGCGGGAGTAGGGGAGACCCAGTACTTC.

The genes are TRBV6-6 and TRBJ1-2; 7 positions agree with TRBD1. The CDR3 length is 15 residues. After removal of 6 bases from V and 6 bases from J, the junction contained 13 bases not matched to a gene. From germline, CDR1 is MNHNY and CDR2 SVGAGI (reference sequence). For the CDR3, the DNA is TGTGCCAGCAGCTATGGAGGGGGCGCTAGGGATGGCTACACCTTC. This sequence encodes CASSYGGGARDGYTF.

The J gene is TRBJ1-4, the V gene TRBV19, with TRBD1 matching over 10 bases. CDR1 LNHDA and CDR2 SQIVND come from the germline V gene (reference sequence). V lost 9 bases and J lost 5; bases outside the gene matches: 0. This CDR3 has 12 amino acids. Here the CDR3 reads CARGQGNEKLFF. The CDR3 DNA sequence: TGTGCCAGGGGACAGGGGAATGAAAAACTGTTTTTT. The complete variable domain, with remaining parts taken from reference TRBV19 and TRBJ1-4, reads DGGITQSPKYLFRKEGQNVTLSCEQNLNHDAMYWYRQDPGQGLRLIYYSQIVNDFQKGDIAEGYSVSREKKESFPLTVTSAQKNPTAFYLCARGQGNEKLFFGSGTQLSVL.

The rearrangement uses TRBV29-1 and TRBJ2-7, with D perhaps matching TRBD1 or TRBD2 (8 bases each). CDR1 and CDR2 (germline): SQVTM, ANQGSEA. The CDR3 runs to 16 residues. The germline V and J ends were trimmed by 5 bases and 0 bases, with 20 bases remaining between them. The CDR3 coding sequence is TGCAGCGTTTCGGGGGGGGTGACAGGGGACTCCTACGAGCAGTACTTC. As protein: CSVSGGVTGDSYEQYF.